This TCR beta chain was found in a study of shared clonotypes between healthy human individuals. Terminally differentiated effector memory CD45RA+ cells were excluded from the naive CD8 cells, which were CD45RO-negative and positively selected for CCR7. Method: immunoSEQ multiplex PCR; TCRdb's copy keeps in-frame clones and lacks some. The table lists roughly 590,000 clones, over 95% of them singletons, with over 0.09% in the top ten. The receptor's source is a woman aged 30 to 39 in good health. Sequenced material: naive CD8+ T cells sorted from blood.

CDR3 in DNA: TGTGCCAGCAGTTGGGGTCATGAGCAGTTCTTC. Amino acids: CASSWGHEQFF. This sequence joins TRBV27 and TRBJ2-1; unclear D gene. The CDR3 consists of 11 residues. V lost 4 bases and J 8 bases, leaving 6 bases between the germline ends. Germline V CDR1 and CDR2: MNHEY, SMNVEV (reference sequence).